These 30 T cell receptor beta chains came from one sample sequenced in a study of cytomegalovirus exposure and HLA in healthy donors. 13 Jbeta primers and 60 Vbeta primers were used for the PCR. Generated by immunoSEQ multiplex PCR, the TCRdb table keeps only in-frame clones and is missing some. The table records about 110,000 clones, around 71% of them present only once. Sequencing used PBMCs. All receptors derive from a boy aged 5-17 years in good health and CMV-seronegative.

This clone has just one count. The chain combines TRBV11-2 with TRBJ2-7; TRBD2 aligns across 9 bases. Trimming cost V 2 bases and J 3 bases; bases outside gene matches: 5. The CDR3 runs to 15 residues. The germline CDR1 and CDR2 sequences are SGHAT and FQNNGV. The CDR3 sequence is CASSLLAGTHYEQYF. The CDR3 DNA reads TGTGCCAGCAGCTTACTAGCGGGGACCCACTACGAGCAGTACTTC.

The chain combines TRBV11-2 with TRBJ2-3; TRBD2 matches 10 bases. Trimming cost V 2 bases and J 0 bases; bases outside gene matches: 2. Germline values: CDR1 SGHAT, CDR2 FQNNGV. This CDR3 has 16 residues. The CDR3, as DNA: TGTGCCAGCAGCTTAAGTAGCGGGAGGAGCACAGATACGCAGTATTTT. This gives the protein CASSLSSGRSTDTQYF.

The chain combines TRBV9 with TRBJ2-7; weak D call: TRBD1 (7 bases). From germline, CDR1 is SGDLS and CDR2 YYNGEE. V lost 0 bases and J lost 3, with 13 bases in between. The length of the CDR3 is 15 residues. DNA for the CDR3: TGTGCCAGCAGCGTAGGGTCAGGGGGAGGCTACGAGCAGTACTTC. Translation: CASSVGSGGGYEQYF.

J is TRBJ2-7 and V is TRBV6-1; D possibly corresponds to TRBD1 (7 bases). Germline V gene sequence: CDR1 MNHNS, CDR2 SASEGT. The CDR3 runs 16 residues. V lost 1 base to trimming and J lost 6 bases, with 19 bases between them. CDR3 sequence reads: CASSEGSRRGRGEQYF. CDR3 sequence (DNA): TGTGCCAGCAGTGAAGGCTCTCGGAGGGGGCGAGGCGAGCAGTACTTC.

V is TRBV27 and J is TRBJ2-7, with 9 positions matching TRBD2. Losses at the gene ends were 7 bases for V and 12 bases for J; bases not matched to a gene: 19. Germline V gene sequence: CDR1 MNHEY, CDR2 SMNVEV (reference sequence). This CDR3 is built from 15 residues. CDR3 region: CASTEPGRGGRGTYF. The CDR3 coding sequence is TGTGCCAGCACCGAACCTGGGCGGGGGGGTAGGGGTACGTACTTC.

This clone was recorded once. This rearrangement joins TRBV20-1 to TRBJ1-2; D may be TRBD1 (5 bases). The CDR3 runs to 11 residues. Trimming removed 4 bases at V and 6 bases at J, with 9 bases between. Germline V gene data show CDR1 as DFQATT and CDR2 as SNEGSKA (reference sequence). CDR3 coding DNA: TGCAGTGCTATTCGGGGGAATGGCTACACCTTC. Its translation is CSAIRGNGYTF.

This clone came up once. The chain is built from TRBV14 and TRBJ2-7; D not certain. The CDR3 loop spans 12 amino acids. The germline gives CDR1 SGHDN, CDR2 FVKESK. V lost 1 base to trimming and J lost 6 bases, with 7 bases between them. CDR3 coding DNA: TGTGCCAGCAGCCAAGGAAGGAGCGAGCAGTACTTC. It translates to CASSQGRSEQYF.

The genes are TRBV5-4 and TRBJ2-1, with a tentative D call TRBD1 (6 bases). This CDR3 has 12 residues. V was trimmed by 1 base and J by 7 bases, leaving 6 bases between them. Germline lookup yields CDR1 SGHNT and CDR2 YYREEE (reference sequence). The chain's CDR3 is CASSLTGNEQFF. The CDR3 DNA reads TGTGCCAGCAGCTTGACAGGGAATGAGCAGTTCTTC.

This sequence joins TRBV6-4 and TRBJ2-1; 7 nucleotides line up with TRBD2. V lost 4 bases and J lost 6; bases outside the gene matches: 9. The CDR3 has 15 residues. From germline, CDR1 is MRHNA and CDR2 SNTAGT. Here the CDR3 DNA reads TGTGCCAGCAGTGTAATCCTAGCGGCTCCCAATGAGCAGTTCTTC. Encoded protein: CASSVILAAPNEQFF.

This clone showed up just a few times. The J gene is TRBJ1-2, the V gene TRBV19; weak D call: TRBD1 (5 bases). Per the germline V gene, CDR1 is LNHDA and CDR2 is SQIVND (reference sequence). The CDR3 spans 13 residues. Trimming pared 3 bases from V and 4 bases from J, leaving 9 bases between. The CDR3: CASSIAGPYGYTF. In nucleotides, the CDR3 is TGTGCCAGTAGTATCGCAGGGCCCTATGGCTACACCTTC.

The V call is TRBV2, the J call TRBJ2-1; no firm D call. Trimming took 11 bases from V and 0 from J, leaving 5 bases between them. The CDR3 extends over 11 amino acids. CDR1 and CDR2 (germline): SNHLY, FYNNEI. CDR3: CASSSYNEQFF. CDR3 sequence (DNA): TGTGCCTCCAGCTCCTACAATGAGCAGTTCTTC.

The chain recombines TRBV4-1 with TRBJ1-6, with D uncertain. This CDR3 is built from 20 residues. V lost 0 bases, J lost 0 bases, and 18 bases lay in between. CDR1 is MGHRA, CDR2 YSYEKL, per germline. In nucleotides, the CDR3 is TGCGCCAGCAGCCAAGATCTGTTTCTATTGTCCCCCTCCTATAATTCACCCCTCCACTTT. Translated: CASSQDLFLLSPSYNSPLHF.

The chain employs TRBV6-6 and TRBJ2-7, with 7 bases matching TRBD2. This CDR3 spans 12 amino acids. Per germline, CDR1 MNHNY and CDR2 SVGAGI (reference sequence). V dropped 0 bases and J dropped 7; count of bases not matched to a gene: 0. The CDR3 loop reads CASSYSGGEQYF. The CDR3 DNA follows: TGTGCCAGCAGTTACTCGGGAGGGGAGCAGTACTTC.

V gene TRBV6-4 combines with J gene TRBJ2-6; TRBD2 is a possible D gene (6 bases). The CDR3 is 16 amino acids. Germline loops: CDR1 MRHNA, CDR2 SNTAGT. V lost 5 bases and J lost 0, with 11 bases in between. The CDR3 DNA reads as TGTGCCAGCAGTCCCTTGGGGGGCTCTGGGGCCAACGTCCTGACTTTC. Translation gives CASSPLGGSGANVLTF.

This clone turned up a few times. The chain has TRBV30 and TRBJ2-1; 8 nucleotides agree with TRBD2. Trimming took 0 bases from V and 7 from J; bases not matched to a gene: 8. Germline V lookup: CDR1 GTSNPN, CDR2 SVGIG (reference sequence). The CDR3 has 15 residues. CDR3 sequence reads: CAWSVGSGSRNEQFF. CDR3 nucleotide sequence: TGTGCCTGGAGTGTTGGGAGCGGGAGTAGGAATGAGCAGTTCTTC. Complete variable domain (other parts from reference TRBV30 and TRBJ2-1): SQTIHQWPATLVQPVGSPLSLECTVEGTSNPNLYWYRQAAGRGLQLLFYSVGIGQISSEVPQNLSASRPQDRQFILSSKKLLLSDSGFYLCAWSVGSGSRNEQFFGPGTRLTVL.

The chain couples TRBV28 to TRBJ1-4; 7 bases fit TRBD1. The CDR3 is 15 amino acids. The J segment lost 7 bases and the V segment lost 6 bases, leaving 11 bases of the junction unmatched. CDR1 and CDR2 from the germline V gene are MDHEN and SYDVKM. The CDR3 coding sequence is TGTGCCAGCAGCAATTCACAGGGGACCGGTGAAAAACTGTTTTTT. It encodes CASSNSQGTGEKLFF.

The rearrangement joins TRBV27 to TRBJ2-1, with D possibly being TRBD2 (5 bases). This CDR3 contains 16 residues. V shed 5 bases and J shed 3 bases, with 17 bases lying between them. Germline loops: CDR1 MNHEY, CDR2 SMNVEV (reference sequence). CDR3 bases: TGTGCCAGCAGTCCTTTGAGCGGACCCAGCTACAATGAGCAGTTCTTC. Translation gives CASSPLSGPSYNEQFF.

The chain couples TRBV18 to TRBJ2-1; weak D call: TRBD2 (6 bases). The germline V gene has CDR1 KGHSH and CDR2 LQKENI. CDR3 length equals 13 residues. The V and J ends lost 5 bases and 9 bases respectively, with 14 bases between them. Here the CDR3 DNA reads TGTGCCAGCTCAGCGGGGAATTATGGTGAGCAGTTCTTC. Residues: CASSAGNYGEQFF.

J is TRBJ1-1 and V is TRBV29-1, with 8 bases lining up with TRBD1. This CDR3 has 11 amino acids. Germline values: CDR1 SQVTM, CDR2 ANQGSEA. V dropped 6 bases and J dropped 6; count of bases not matched to a gene: 3. The CDR3 loop reads CSVRGLSEAFF. In nucleotides, the CDR3 is TGCAGCGTCAGGGGGCTCTCTGAAGCTTTCTTT.

The count of this clone is one. The chain has TRBV28 and TRBJ1-1; tentatively, D is TRBD1 (5 bases). The germline V and J ends were trimmed by 2 bases and 4 bases, with 11 bases remaining between them. Germline V gene sequence: CDR1 MDHEN, CDR2 SYDVKM. The CDR3 spans 14 residues. This chain's CDR3 is CASSLQGGTTEAFF. CDR3 in DNA: TGTGCCAGCAGTTTACAGGGTGGTACCACTGAAGCTTTCTTT.

The V and J genes are TRBV5-1 and TRBJ2-1; 10 bases are a match to TRBD1. The CDR3 is 15 residues long. Germline loops: CDR1 SGHRS, CDR2 YFSETQ. With 7 bases clipped from V and 6 bases from J, the junction kept 10 bases outside the gene matches. This CDR3 reads CASSQRTGGGNEQFF. The CDR3 nucleotides are TGCGCCAGCTCCCAAAGGACAGGGGGAGGCAATGAGCAGTTCTTC.

In this sample, this clone turned up once. The chain combines TRBV25-1 with TRBJ1-2; perhaps TRBD1 as D (5 bases). The V end lost 0 bases, the J end lost 1 base, and 12 bases lay between the germline ends. The CDR3 extends over 16 amino acids. Germline V lookup: CDR1 MGHDK, CDR2 SYGVNS. CDR3 loop: CASSEYAGKFNYGYTF. CDR3 coding DNA: TGTGCCAGCAGTGAATACGCAGGGAAGTTTAACTATGGCTACACCTTC.

The chain carries TRBV7-2 and TRBJ2-7, with unresolved D. The germline V and J ends were trimmed by 2 bases and 2 bases, with 10 bases remaining between them. Germline CDR1 and CDR2: SGHTA and FQGNSA. The CDR3 covers 14 residues. In DNA, the CDR3 is TGTGCCAGCAGCTTAAATATCGGTCCCTACGAGCAGTACTTC. It specifies CASSLNIGPYEQYF.

This clone was observed once. The J gene is TRBJ1-3, the V gene TRBV7-9, with 11 bases identical to TRBD1. V trimming: 1 base; J trimming: 11 bases; junction bases outside the gene matches: 7. Germline CDR1 is SEHNR and CDR2 is FQNEAQ (reference sequence). The CDR3 contains 15 residues. CDR3: CASSLGGQGDNAIYF. The CDR3 region has the DNA TGTGCCAGCAGCTTAGGGGGACAGGGGGACAACGCCATATATTTT.

The chain carries TRBV5-5 and TRBJ1-3; 8 positions match TRBD1. The V and J ends lost 7 bases and 1 base, in that order; junction bases with no gene match: 10. CDR3 length: 16 amino acids. Germline loops: CDR1 SGHKS, CDR2 YYEKEE (reference sequence). In nucleotides, the CDR3 is TGTGCCAGCTCCCGGACAGGGATTTCTTCTGGAAACACCATATATTTT. Translated, it gives CASSRTGISSGNTIYF.

The gene calls are TRBV5-1 and TRBJ2-5; 12 positions agree with TRBD2. Germline V gene sequence: CDR1 SGHRS, CDR2 YFSETQ. Trimming removed 3 bases from V and 1 base from J; junction bases left unmatched: 1. The CDR3 loop spans 15 amino acids. CDR3 in DNA: TGCGCCAGCAGCTCTAGCGGGGGGGCCCAAGAGACCCAGTACTTC. Translated: CASSSSGGAQETQYF.

This chain joins TRBV7-2 and TRBJ2-4; 7 bases match TRBD1. The CDR3 extends over 14 amino acids. The V and J ends lost 0 bases and 7 bases, in that order; junction bases with no gene match: 3. Germline values: CDR1 SGHTA, CDR2 FQGNSA. CDR3 sequence (DNA): TGTGCCAGCAGCTTAGCCCCCAGGGGGAACATTCAGTACTTC. Its protein is CASSLAPRGNIQYF.

The sample holds a few counts of this clone. The chain recombines TRBV6-1 with TRBJ2-7, with D uncertain. V was shortened by 0 bases and J by 0 bases, with 12 bases between the two germline ends. Per germline, CDR1 MNHNS and CDR2 SASEGT. This CDR3 has 16 amino acids. The CDR3 loop reads CASSEAGQASSYEQYF. Here the CDR3 DNA reads TGTGCCAGCAGTGAAGCTGGGCAGGCGAGCTCCTACGAGCAGTACTTC.

J is TRBJ2-7 and V is TRBV2; 7 bases line up with TRBD1. CDR3 size: 14 residues. The germline V gene has CDR1 SNHLY and CDR2 FYNNEI. With V trimmed by 6 bases and J by 5 bases, 10 bases remained unmatched. This CDR3 is CASSRQGWTNEQYF. CDR3 in DNA: TGTGCCAGCAGCCGACAGGGCTGGACGAACGAGCAGTACTTC.

The chain uses TRBV5-4 and TRBJ2-7, with TRBD1 as a possible D gene (6 bases). Trimming shortened V by 4 bases and J by 3 bases, and 11 bases separated the two germline ends. The CDR3 length is 13 residues. Germline loops: CDR1 SGHNT, CDR2 YYREEE (reference sequence). The CDR3 DNA reads as TGTGCCAGCAGCGGGGGCCTACGCTACGAGCAGTACTTC. Translation: CASSGGLRYEQYF.